One and the same sample provided the 16 T cell receptor beta chains below, sequenced in a study of blood T cell repertoires in COVID-19. The table came from immunoSEQ multiplex PCR; TCRdb's copy has only in-frame clones and leaves some out. The sample lists about 160,000 clones; roughly 89% were seen once. The source material was peripheral blood. The receptors originated from a woman in her seventies with COVID-19, enrolled during active disease.

This chain connects TRBV19 to TRBJ1-3, with D possibly TRBD1 on 6 matching bases. The CDR3 loop spans 13 amino acids. The V gene lost 4 bases and the J gene lost 2 bases, with 6 bases spanning the gap. Germline V gives CDR1 LNHDA, CDR2 SQIVND (reference sequence). CDR3 nucleotide sequence: TGTGCCAGTAGTAGGGGGCCTGGAAACACCATATATTTT. Encoded protein: CASSRGPGNTIYF. Looking up the rest from reference TRBV19 and TRBJ1-3 gives the full variable domain: DGGITQSPKYLFRKEGQNVTLSCEQNLNHDAMYWYRQDPGQGLRLIYYSQIVNDFQKGDIAEGYSVSREKKESFPLTVTSAQKNPTAFYLCASSRGPGNTIYFGEGSWLTVV.

The chain uses TRBV7-9 and TRBJ1-5; 12 bases agree with TRBD1. Germline lookup yields CDR1 SEHNR and CDR2 FQNEAQ (reference sequence). The CDR3 has 18 residues. Trimming cost V 5 bases and J 2 bases; bases outside gene matches: 10. DNA for the CDR3: TGTGCCAGCAGCGCCGGGACAGGGGGCATTGGAGGCAATCAGCCCCAGCATTTT. Encoded protein: CASSAGTGGIGGNQPQHF.

The J gene is TRBJ2-2, the V gene TRBV5-1; D ambiguous. Trimming removed 2 bases from V and 4 bases from J, with 9 bases in between. Germline V gene sequence: CDR1 SGHRS, CDR2 YFSETQ. The CDR3 extends over 14 amino acids. CDR3 nucleotides: TGCGCCAGCAGCTTTTTTATCGGCACCGGGGAGCTGTTTTTT. Translating it yields CASSFFIGTGELFF. The full variable domain, completed using reference TRBV5-1 and TRBJ2-2, is KAGVTQTPRYLIKTRGQQVTLSCSPISGHRSVSWYQQTPGQGLQFLFEYFSETQRNKGNFPGRFSGRQFSNSRSEMNVSTLELGDSALYLCASSFFIGTGELFFGEGSRLTVL.

The chain links TRBV18 to TRBJ1-6; D might be TRBD1 (5 bases). CDR3 length: 14 amino acids. In germline, CDR1 is KGHSH, CDR2 LQKENI. Between the trimmed V and J ends, which lost 0 bases and 8 bases, there was a span of 8 bases. The CDR3 DNA reads as TGTGCCAGCTCACCACCGGGGGGGGATTCACCCCTCCACTTT. Its protein product is CASSPPGGDSPLHF.

V gene TRBV11-2 combines with J gene TRBJ1-6; D may be TRBD1 (5 bases). Looked up from germline, CDR1 is SGHAT and CDR2 is FQNNGV. With 9 bases removed from V and 8 bases from J, the gap between germline ends came to 20 bases. The CDR3 spans 15 residues. CDR3 in amino acids: CASRFKQGWDSPLHF. In DNA, the CDR3 is TGTGCCAGTAGATTCAAGCAGGGTTGGGATTCACCCCTCCACTTT. Variable domain in full (rest from reference TRBV11-2 and TRBJ1-6): EAGVAQSPRYKIIEKRQSVAFWCNPISGHATLYWYQQILGQGPKLLIQFQNNGVVDDSQLPKDRFSAERLKGVDSTLKIQPAKLEDSAVYLCASRFKQGWDSPLHFGNGTRLTVT.

This clone was observed a single time. The V and J genes are TRBV12-3 or TRBV12-4 and TRBJ1-1; 9 bases agree with TRBD1. The CDR3 length is 13 residues. Losses at the gene ends were 6 bases for V and 8 bases for J; bases not matched to a gene: 7. The CDR3 spells CASRGTGGSEAFF. The CDR3 DNA reads as TGTGCCAGCAGGGGAACAGGGGGCTCCGAAGCTTTCTTT.

The chain links TRBV7-2 to TRBJ1-6; 8 nucleotides line up with TRBD1. CDR1 and CDR2 (germline): SGHTA, FQGNSA. V trimming: 2 bases; J trimming: 12 bases; junction bases outside the gene matches: 6. The CDR3 is 14 residues long. This CDR3 reads CASSLQGQAEPLHF. CDR3 bases: TGTGCCAGCAGCTTACAGGGACAGGCGGAACCCCTCCACTTT.

V and J are TRBV28 and TRBJ1-2; a possible D gene is TRBD1 (5 bases). V shed 10 bases and J shed 4 bases, with 16 bases lying between them. The CDR3 runs to 13 residues. Germline CDR1 and CDR2: MDHEN and SYDVKM. As DNA, the CDR3 is TGTGCCACCCCCGGCCTTAGGGGCTATGGCTACACCTTC. It translates to CATPGLRGYGYTF.

The rearrangement joins TRBV5-6 to TRBJ2-5; no reliable D call. The V gene's germline CDR1 is SGHDT and CDR2 YYEEEE. CDR3 length equals 11 residues. V was clipped by 4 bases and J by 5 bases, with 6 bases between them. The CDR3 spells CASSVSETQYF. CDR3 coding DNA: TGTGCCAGCAGCGTTAGTGAGACCCAGTACTTC.

This rearrangement joins TRBV6-2 or TRBV6-3 to TRBJ1-5; D perhaps matches TRBD1 (6 bases). The CDR3 totals 13 residues. In germline, CDR1 is MNHEY, CDR2 SVGEGT. V lost 5 bases, J lost 7 bases, and 12 bases lay in between. The CDR3 spells CASSTGRSQPQHF. In nucleotides, the CDR3 is TGTGCCAGCAGTACAGGGAGAAGCCAGCCCCAGCATTTT.

The V gene is TRBV12-3 or TRBV12-4, the J gene TRBJ1-2, with a possible D match to TRBD1 (6 bases). With 6 bases removed from V and 2 bases from J, the gap between germline ends came to 10 bases. This CDR3 is built from 13 residues. CDR3 residues: CASRGQMNYGYTF. The CDR3 nucleotides are TGTGCCAGCAGGGGACAAATGAACTATGGCTACACCTTC.

The CDR3 region has the DNA TGCGCCAGCAGTATGGAGGGGACAGGGAATGAGCAGTTCTTC. Translated: CASSMEGTGNEQFF. The rearrangement uses TRBV5-1 and TRBJ2-1; 9 bases fit TRBD1. This CDR3 is 14 amino acids long. Trimming cost V 5 bases and J 7 bases; bases outside gene matches: 7. Per germline, CDR1 SGHRS and CDR2 YFSETQ.

The gene calls are TRBV7-3 and TRBJ2-1, with 9 bases that match TRBD1. The CDR3 runs 16 residues. Trimming cost V 4 bases and J 0 bases; bases outside gene matches: 4. CDR1 and CDR2 from the germline V gene are SGHTA and FQGTGA. The CDR3 spells CASSSWTGDSYNEQFF. The CDR3 nucleotides are TGTGCCAGCAGCTCCTGGACAGGGGACTCCTACAATGAGCAGTTCTTC.

The V gene is TRBV11-2, the J gene TRBJ1-4; possible D gene TRBD1, 5 bases. Germline CDR1 and CDR2: SGHAT and FQNNGV. Trimming took 1 base from V and 3 from J, leaving 6 bases between them. The CDR3 runs to 14 residues. This CDR3 is CASSLAGPNEKLFF. The DNA for the CDR3 is TGTGCCAGCAGCTTAGCAGGGCCTAATGAAAAACTGTTTTTT.

The genes are TRBV6-5 and TRBJ1-2; perhaps TRBD1 as D (5 bases). Germline V gene sequence: CDR1 MNHEY, CDR2 SVGAGI. CDR3 length: 15 amino acids. Trimming removed 6 bases at V and 3 bases at J, with 17 bases between. The CDR3 region is CASSFRVFTDYGYTF. The CDR3 DNA reads TGTGCCAGCAGCTTCAGGGTGTTCACGGACTATGGCTACACCTTC.

The chain employs TRBV5-4 and TRBJ2-4, with D perhaps TRBD1 (6 bases). Per the germline V gene, CDR1 is SGHNT and CDR2 is YYREEE (reference sequence). The CDR3 extends over 15 amino acids. The V end lost 4 bases, the J end lost 5 bases, and 16 bases lay between the germline ends. CDR3 DNA: TGTGCCAGCAGCCTAGAAGACAGGTCCCAAAACATTCAGTACTTC. This encodes CASSLEDRSQNIQYF.